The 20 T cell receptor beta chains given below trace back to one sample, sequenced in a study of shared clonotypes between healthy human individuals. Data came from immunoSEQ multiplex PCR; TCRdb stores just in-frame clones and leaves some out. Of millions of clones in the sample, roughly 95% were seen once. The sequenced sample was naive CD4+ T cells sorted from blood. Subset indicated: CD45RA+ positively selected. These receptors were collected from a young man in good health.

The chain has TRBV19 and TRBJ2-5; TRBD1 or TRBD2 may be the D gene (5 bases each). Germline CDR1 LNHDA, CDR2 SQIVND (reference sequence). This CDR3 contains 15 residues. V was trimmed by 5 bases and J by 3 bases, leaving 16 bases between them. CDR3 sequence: CASSAHRGHEETQYF. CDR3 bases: TGTGCCAGTAGTGCCCACCGGGGCCACGAAGAGACCCAGTACTTC. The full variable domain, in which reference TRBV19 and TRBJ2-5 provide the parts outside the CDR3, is DGGITQSPKYLFRKEGQNVTLSCEQNLNHDAMYWYRQDPGQGLRLIYYSQIVNDFQKGDIAEGYSVSREKKESFPLTVTSAQKNPTAFYLCASSAHRGHEETQYFGPGTRLLVL.

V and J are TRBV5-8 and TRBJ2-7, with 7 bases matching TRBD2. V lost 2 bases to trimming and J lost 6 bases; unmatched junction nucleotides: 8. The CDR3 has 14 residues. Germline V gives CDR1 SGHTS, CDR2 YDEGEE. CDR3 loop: CASSLKLATSEQYF. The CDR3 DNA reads TGTGCCAGCAGCTTAAAACTAGCGACCTCCGAGCAGTACTTC.

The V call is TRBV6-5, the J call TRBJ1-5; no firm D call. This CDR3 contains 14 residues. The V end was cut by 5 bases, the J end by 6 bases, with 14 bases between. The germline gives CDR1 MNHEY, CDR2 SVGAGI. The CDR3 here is CASSNAGAGQPQHF. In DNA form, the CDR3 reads TGTGCCAGCAGTAACGCAGGCGCCGGTCAGCCCCAGCATTTT.

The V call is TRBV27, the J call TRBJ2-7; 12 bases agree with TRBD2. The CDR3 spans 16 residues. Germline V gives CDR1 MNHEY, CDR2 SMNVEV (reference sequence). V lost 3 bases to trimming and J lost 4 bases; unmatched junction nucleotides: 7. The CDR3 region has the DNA TGTGCCAGCAGTTTGACTAGCGGGGGCTCTGGATACGAGCAGTACTTC. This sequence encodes CASSLTSGGSGYEQYF.

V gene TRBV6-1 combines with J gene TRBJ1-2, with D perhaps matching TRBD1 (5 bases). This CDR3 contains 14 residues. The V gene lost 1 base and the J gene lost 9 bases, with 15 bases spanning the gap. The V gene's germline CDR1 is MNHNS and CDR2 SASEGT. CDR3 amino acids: CASSEGGHLGSYTF. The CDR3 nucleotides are TGTGCCAGCAGTGAAGGAGGACATTTGGGAAGCTACACCTTC.

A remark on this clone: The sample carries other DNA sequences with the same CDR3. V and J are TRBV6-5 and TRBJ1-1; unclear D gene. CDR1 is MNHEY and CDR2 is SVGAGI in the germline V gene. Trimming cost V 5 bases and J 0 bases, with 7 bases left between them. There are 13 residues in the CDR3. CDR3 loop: CASSPQVNTEAFF. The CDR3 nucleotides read TGTGCCAGCAGTCCACAAGTGAACACTGAAGCTTTCTTT.

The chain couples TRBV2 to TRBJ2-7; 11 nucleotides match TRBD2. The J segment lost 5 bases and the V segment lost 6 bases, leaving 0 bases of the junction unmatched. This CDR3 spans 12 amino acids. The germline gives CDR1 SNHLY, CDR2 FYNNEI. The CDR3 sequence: CASRLAGDEQYF. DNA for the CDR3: TGTGCCAGCAGACTAGCGGGAGACGAGCAGTACTTC.

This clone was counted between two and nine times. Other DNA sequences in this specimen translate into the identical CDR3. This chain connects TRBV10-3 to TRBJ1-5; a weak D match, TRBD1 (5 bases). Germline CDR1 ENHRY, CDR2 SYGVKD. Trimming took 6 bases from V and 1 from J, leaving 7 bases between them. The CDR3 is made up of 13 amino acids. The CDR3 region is CAIRGDSNQPQHF. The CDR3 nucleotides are TGTGCCATCAGGGGGGACAGCAATCAGCCCCAGCATTTT.

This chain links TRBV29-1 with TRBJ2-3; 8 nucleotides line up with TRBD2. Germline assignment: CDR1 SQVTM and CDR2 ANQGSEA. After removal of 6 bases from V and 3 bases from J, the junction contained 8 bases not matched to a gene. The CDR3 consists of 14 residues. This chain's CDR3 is CSVRAGGLTDTQYF. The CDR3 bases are TGCAGCGTCCGGGCGGGGGGCCTTACAGATACGCAGTATTTT.

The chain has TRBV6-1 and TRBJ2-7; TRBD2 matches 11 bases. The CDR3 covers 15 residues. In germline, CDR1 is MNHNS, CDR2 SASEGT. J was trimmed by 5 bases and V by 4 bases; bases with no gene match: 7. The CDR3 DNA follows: TGTGCCAGCAGTGTCCTAGCGGGGGGAGCGGACGAGCAGTACTTC. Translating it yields CASSVLAGGADEQYF.

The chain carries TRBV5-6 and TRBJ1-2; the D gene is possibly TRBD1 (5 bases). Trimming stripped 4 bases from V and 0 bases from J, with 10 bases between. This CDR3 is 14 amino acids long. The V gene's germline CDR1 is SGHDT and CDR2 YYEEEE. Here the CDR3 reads CASSGQATNYGYTF. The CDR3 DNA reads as TGTGCCAGCAGCGGACAAGCCACTAACTATGGCTACACCTTC.

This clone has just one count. The CDR3, as DNA: TGCGCCAGCAGCTCCACCGGGACAGAGTACGAGCAGTACTTC. Translating gives CASSSTGTEYEQYF. This chain links TRBV5-1 with TRBJ2-7; 7 nucleotides match TRBD1. Germline CDR1 reads SGHRS; CDR2 reads YFSETQ. V lost 3 bases and J lost 4; bases outside the gene matches: 7. The CDR3 has 14 residues.

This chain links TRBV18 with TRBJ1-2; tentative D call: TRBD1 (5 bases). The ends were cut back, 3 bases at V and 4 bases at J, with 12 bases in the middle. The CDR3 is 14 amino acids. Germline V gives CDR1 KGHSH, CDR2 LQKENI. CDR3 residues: CASSPQTELYGYTF. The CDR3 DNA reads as TGTGCCAGCTCACCTCAGACAGAGCTCTATGGCTACACCTTC.

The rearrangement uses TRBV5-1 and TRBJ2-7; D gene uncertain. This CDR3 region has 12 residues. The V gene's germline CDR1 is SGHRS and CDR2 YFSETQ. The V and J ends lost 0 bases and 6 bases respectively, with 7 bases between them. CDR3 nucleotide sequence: TGCGCCAGCAGCTTGGACCGGATCGAGCAGTACTTC. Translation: CASSLDRIEQYF.

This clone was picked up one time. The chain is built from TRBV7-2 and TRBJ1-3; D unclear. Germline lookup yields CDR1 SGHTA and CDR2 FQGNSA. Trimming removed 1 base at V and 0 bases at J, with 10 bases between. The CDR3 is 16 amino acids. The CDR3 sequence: CASSLEISLSGNTIYF. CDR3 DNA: TGTGCCAGCAGCTTAGAGATCAGCCTCTCTGGAAACACCATATATTTT.

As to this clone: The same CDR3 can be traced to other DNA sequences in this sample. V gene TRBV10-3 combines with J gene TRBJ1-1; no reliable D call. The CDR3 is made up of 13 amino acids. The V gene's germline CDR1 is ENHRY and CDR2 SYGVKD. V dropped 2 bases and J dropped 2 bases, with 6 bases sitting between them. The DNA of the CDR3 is TGTGCCATCAGTGAGGGCGGAAACACTGAAGCTTTCTTT. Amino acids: CAISEGGNTEAFF.

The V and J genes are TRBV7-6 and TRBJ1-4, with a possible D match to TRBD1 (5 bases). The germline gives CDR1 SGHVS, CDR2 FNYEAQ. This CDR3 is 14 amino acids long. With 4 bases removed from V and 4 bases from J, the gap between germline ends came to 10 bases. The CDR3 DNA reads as TGTGCCAGCAGCTGGGGACGGGATAATGAAAAACTGTTTTTT. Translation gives CASSWGRDNEKLFF.

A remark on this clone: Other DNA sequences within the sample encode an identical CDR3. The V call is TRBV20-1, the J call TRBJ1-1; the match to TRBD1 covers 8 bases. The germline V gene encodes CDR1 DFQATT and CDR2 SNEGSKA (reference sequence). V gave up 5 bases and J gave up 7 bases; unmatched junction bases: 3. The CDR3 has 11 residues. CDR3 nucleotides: TGCAGTGCTTCACAGGGGGGTGAAGCTTTCTTT. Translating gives CSASQGGEAFF.

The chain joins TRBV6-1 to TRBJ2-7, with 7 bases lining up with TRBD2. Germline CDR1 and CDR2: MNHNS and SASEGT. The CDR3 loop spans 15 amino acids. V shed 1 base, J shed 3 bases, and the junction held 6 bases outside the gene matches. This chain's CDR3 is CASSEVTGGIYEQYF. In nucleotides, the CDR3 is TGTGCCAGCAGTGAAGTAACGGGAGGCATCTACGAGCAGTACTTC.

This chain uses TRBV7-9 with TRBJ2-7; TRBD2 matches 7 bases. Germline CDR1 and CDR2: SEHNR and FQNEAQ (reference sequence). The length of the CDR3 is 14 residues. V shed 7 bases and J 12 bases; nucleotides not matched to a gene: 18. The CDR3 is CASTLLQKGSGAYF. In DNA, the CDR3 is TGTGCCAGCACCCTCCTCCAAAAAGGCAGCGGGGCGTACTTC.